Listed below are T cell receptor beta chains from one sample, sequenced in a study of blood T cell repertoires in COVID-19. TCRdb's copy holds only in-frame clones and misses some; the assay was immunoSEQ multiplex PCR. The sample comprises about 200,000 clones, roughly 91% of which are singletons, and 3.5% to 4% rests with the top ten. The specimen sequenced was PBMCs or T cells enriched from blood (not recorded which). The receptors were gathered from a woman in her twenties or thirties with acute COVID-19. The CDR3 runs from the conserved cysteine through the conserved F or W. A D gene is named only where the DNA matches it firmly. Not every row has a clone size; where given, it reads once, few, many or a size class.

d_call: TRBD2
clone_size: once
v_call: TRBV11-2
j_call: TRBJ2-7
cdr3_aa: CASSPQRGFYEQYF
cdr3_nt: TGTGCCAGCAGCCCCCAGCGGGGCTTCTACGAGCAGTACTTC

d_call: TRBD2
clone_size: -
v_call: TRBV30
j_call: TRBJ2-3
cdr3_aa: CAWSVWRSGAGTDTQYF
cdr3_nt: TGTGCCTGGAGTGTATGGAGAAGCGGGGCGGGCACAGATACGCAGTATTTT

d_call: TRBD1
clone_size: -
v_call: TRBV10-3
j_call: TRBJ1-1
cdr3_aa: CAIKKGQPNTEAFF
cdr3_nt: TGTGCCATCAAGAAGGGACAGCCGAACACTGAAGCTTTCTTT

d_call: -
clone_size: -
v_call: TRBV19
j_call: TRBJ1-5
cdr3_aa: CASSIDPIGSQPQHF
cdr3_nt: TGTGCCAGTAGTATAGATCCCATTGGGAGTCAGCCCCAGCATTTT

d_call: -
clone_size: -
v_call: TRBV2
j_call: TRBJ1-1
cdr3_aa: CASSGGDLVWAEAFF
cdr3_nt: TGTGCCAGCAGTGGGGGGGATCTGGTTTGGGCTGAAGCTTTCTTT

d_call: -
clone_size: -
v_call: TRBV6-5
j_call: TRBJ2-2
cdr3_aa: CASRPGTPTGELFF
cdr3_nt: TGTGCCAGCAGACCCGGGACACCCACCGGGGAGCTGTTTTTT

d_call: TRBD2
clone_size: -
v_call: TRBV5-1
j_call: TRBJ2-4
cdr3_aa: CASSGGTSGGWAKNIQYF
cdr3_nt: TGCGCCAGCAGCGGCGGGACTAGCGGGGGGTGGGCCAAAAACATTCAGTACTTC

d_call: -
clone_size: -
v_call: TRBV6-5
j_call: TRBJ2-7
cdr3_aa: CASSLGRTYEQYF
cdr3_nt: TGTGCCAGCAGTTTAGGCAGGACCTACGAGCAGTACTTC

d_call: TRBD2
clone_size: -
v_call: TRBV19
j_call: TRBJ2-3
cdr3_aa: CATKLAGGVDTQYF
cdr3_nt: TGTGCCACGAAGCTAGCGGGGGGAGTAGATACGCAGTATTTT

d_call: -
clone_size: -
v_call: TRBV7-2
j_call: TRBJ2-7
cdr3_aa: CASSLKLQGHEQYF
cdr3_nt: TGTGCCAGCAGCTTAAAGCTTCAGGGGCACGAGCAGTACTTC

d_call: -
clone_size: -
v_call: TRBV12-5
j_call: TRBJ1-3
cdr3_aa: CASGLVLNGQGSGNTIYF
cdr3_nt: TGTGCTAGTGGTTTGGTACTTAATGGGCAGGGCTCTGGAAACACCATATATTTT

d_call: TRBD1
clone_size: -
v_call: TRBV5-6
j_call: TRBJ2-7
cdr3_aa: CASSLGIGGGQSTYEQYF
cdr3_nt: TGTGCCAGCAGCTTGGGTATAGGTGGGGGACAGAGTACCTACGAGCAGTACTTC

d_call: -
clone_size: -
v_call: TRBV15
j_call: TRBJ1-4
cdr3_aa: CATSRVEEKLFF
cdr3_nt: TGTGCCACCAGCAGAGTCGAGGAAAAACTGTTTTTT

d_call: -
clone_size: -
v_call: TRBV2
j_call: TRBJ1-1
cdr3_aa: CASSSSQVNTEAFF
cdr3_nt: TGTGCCAGCAGTTCCTCACAGGTGAACACTGAAGCTTTCTTT

d_call: -
clone_size: -
v_call: TRBV6-5
j_call: TRBJ1-5
cdr3_aa: CASSSQTENQPQHF
cdr3_nt: TGTGCCAGCAGCTCTCAGACAGAAAATCAGCCCCAGCATTTT

d_call: -
clone_size: -
v_call: TRBV7-8
j_call: TRBJ1-4
cdr3_aa: CASSPWGGSNEKLFF
cdr3_nt: TGTGCCAGCAGCCCCTGGGGAGGGTCCAATGAAAAACTGTTTTTT

d_call: -
clone_size: -
v_call: TRBV5-4
j_call: TRBJ1-6
cdr3_aa: CASSWAPGMHLNSPLHF
cdr3_nt: TGTGCCAGCAGCTGGGCCCCCGGGATGCATCTAAATTCACCCCTCCACTTT

d_call: TRBD1
clone_size: -
v_call: TRBV7-3
j_call: TRBJ2-3
cdr3_aa: CASSLGSPGQSTDTQYF
cdr3_nt: TGTGCCAGCAGCTTAGGTAGTCCGGGACAGAGCACAGATACGCAGTATTTT

d_call: -
clone_size: -
v_call: TRBV5-6
j_call: TRBJ2-1
cdr3_aa: CASSLGQGSYNEQFF
cdr3_nt: TGTGCCAGCAGCTTGGGGCAGGGGAGCTACAATGAGCAGTTCTTC

d_call: TRBD1
clone_size: many
v_call: TRBV7-2
j_call: TRBJ1-1
cdr3_aa: CASSLDPRGRRYSTEAFF
cdr3_nt: TGTGCCAGCAGCTTAGACCCCAGGGGGCGCCGGTATAGCACTGAAGCTTTCTTT

d_call: -
clone_size: -
v_call: TRBV29-1
j_call: TRBJ1-1
cdr3_aa: CSVDRDIRAFF
cdr3_nt: TGCAGCGTTGACAGGGACATAAGGGCTTTCTTT

d_call: -
clone_size: -
v_call: TRBV5-1
j_call: TRBJ2-3
cdr3_aa: CASSFTGDTQYF
cdr3_nt: TGCGCCAGCAGTTTCACAGGAGATACGCAGTATTTT

d_call: -
clone_size: -
v_call: TRBV9
j_call: TRBJ1-4
cdr3_aa: CASGQINEKLFF
cdr3_nt: TGTGCCAGCGGACAGATAAATGAAAAACTGTTTTTT

d_call: TRBD1
clone_size: -
v_call: TRBV7-2
j_call: TRBJ1-1
cdr3_aa: CASSAAGTGKRYTEAFF
cdr3_nt: TGTGCCAGCAGCGCGGCCGGGACAGGGAAAAGGTACACTGAAGCTTTCTTT

d_call: -
clone_size: -
v_call: TRBV7-2
j_call: TRBJ1-6
cdr3_aa: CASSLEGPGNSPLHF
cdr3_nt: TGTGCCAGCAGCTTAGAGGGGCCCGGTAATTCACCCCTCCACTTT

d_call: -
clone_size: -
v_call: TRBV7-9
j_call: TRBJ1-6
cdr3_aa: CASSLAFSPLHF
cdr3_nt: TGTGCCAGCAGCTTGGCATTTTCACCCCTCCACTTT

d_call: -
clone_size: -
v_call: TRBV11-2
j_call: TRBJ2-7
cdr3_aa: CASSLEAGGYEQYF
cdr3_nt: TGTGCCAGCAGCTTAGAGGCGGGCGGCTACGAGCAGTACTTC

d_call: -
clone_size: -
v_call: TRBV19
j_call: TRBJ1-2
cdr3_aa: CASSIRGTLGYTF
cdr3_nt: TGTGCCAGTAGTATCCGAGGGACACTTGGCTACACCTTC

d_call: TRBD2
clone_size: -
v_call: TRBV25-1
j_call: TRBJ2-1
cdr3_aa: CASSERGGNEQFF
cdr3_nt: TGTGCCAGCAGTGAACGGGGGGGCAATGAGCAGTTCTTC

d_call: -
clone_size: -
v_call: TRBV7-6
j_call: TRBJ2-5
cdr3_aa: CASSLGNRDSYQETQYF
cdr3_nt: TGTGCCAGCAGCTTAGGGAACAGGGATTCGTACCAAGAGACCCAGTACTTC

d_call: -
clone_size: -
v_call: TRBV27
j_call: TRBJ1-1
cdr3_aa: CASGPQGMNTEAFF
cdr3_nt: TGTGCCAGCGGCCCACAGGGCATGAACACTGAAGCTTTCTTT

d_call: TRBD2
clone_size: -
v_call: TRBV27
j_call: TRBJ2-1
cdr3_aa: CASSRGGRTETNEQFF
cdr3_nt: TGTGCCAGCAGTCGGGGGGGGCGGACGGAAACCAATGAGCAGTTCTTC

d_call: TRBD2
clone_size: -
v_call: TRBV27
j_call: TRBJ2-7
cdr3_aa: CASIGGVSYEQYF
cdr3_nt: TGTGCCAGCATTGGGGGGGTTTCCTACGAGCAGTACTTC

d_call: -
clone_size: -
v_call: TRBV11-3
j_call: TRBJ2-5
cdr3_aa: CASSLEAGEGQETQYF
cdr3_nt: TGTGCCAGCAGCTTAGAGGCAGGGGAGGGTCAAGAGACCCAGTACTTC

d_call: -
clone_size: -
v_call: TRBV6-5
j_call: TRBJ1-2
cdr3_aa: CASTDTVYGYTF
cdr3_nt: TGTGCCAGCACCGACACCGTCTATGGCTACACCTTC

d_call: TRBD1
clone_size: -
v_call: TRBV7-9
j_call: TRBJ1-5
cdr3_aa: CASSSPRGTGGPQHF
cdr3_nt: TGTGCCAGCAGCTCACCCCGGGGAACAGGGGGGCCCCAGCATTTT

d_call: TRBD2
clone_size: few
v_call: TRBV7-2
j_call: TRBJ2-2
cdr3_aa: CASSFSGLAGALGGGELFF
cdr3_nt: TGTGCCAGCAGCTTTTCCGGACTAGCGGGGGCCTTAGGGGGCGGGGAGCTGTTTTTT

d_call: TRBD1
clone_size: -
v_call: TRBV4-1
j_call: TRBJ1-5
cdr3_aa: CASSQGTGVGNQPQHF
cdr3_nt: TGCGCCAGCAGCCAGGGGACAGGGGTTGGCAATCAGCCCCAGCATTTT

d_call: -
clone_size: -
v_call: TRBV5-6
j_call: TRBJ2-1
cdr3_aa: CASSSFNEQFF
cdr3_nt: TGTGCCAGCAGCTCCTTTAATGAGCAGTTCTTC

d_call: -
clone_size: -
v_call: TRBV19
j_call: TRBJ2-6
cdr3_aa: CASGGTGSGANVLTF
cdr3_nt: TGTGCCAGTGGCGGAACAGGGAGCGGGGCCAACGTCCTGACTTTC

d_call: -
clone_size: -
v_call: TRBV10-1
j_call: TRBJ2-4
cdr3_aa: CASSGDTGILAKNIQYF
cdr3_nt: TGCGCCAGCAGTGGAGACACAGGGATACTAGCCAAAAACATTCAGTACTTC

d_call: TRBD2
clone_size: -
v_call: TRBV27
j_call: TRBJ2-7
cdr3_aa: CASSLGRGGVRNEQYF
cdr3_nt: TGTGCCAGCAGTTTGGGTAGGGGAGGGGTGAGAAACGAGCAGTACTTC

d_call: -
clone_size: -
v_call: TRBV25-1
j_call: TRBJ1-1
cdr3_aa: CASSGSTVNGNTEAFF
cdr3_nt: TGTGCCAGCAGTGGGAGCACCGTCAACGGCAACACTGAAGCTTTCTTT

d_call: TRBD1
clone_size: once
v_call: TRBV12-3/TRBV12-4
j_call: TRBJ2-1
cdr3_aa: CASTRQGGGEQFF
cdr3_nt: TGTGCCAGCACAAGACAGGGCGGTGGTGAGCAGTTCTTC

d_call: TRBD1
clone_size: -
v_call: TRBV27
j_call: TRBJ2-1
cdr3_aa: CASSFGTGREQFF
cdr3_nt: TGTGCCAGCAGTTTCGGGACAGGGCGTGAGCAGTTCTTC

d_call: TRBD2
clone_size: -
v_call: TRBV6-2/TRBV6-3
j_call: TRBJ2-1
cdr3_aa: CASSYTSGGAFYNEQFF
cdr3_nt: TGTGCCAGCAGTTACACTAGCGGGGGGGCGTTCTACAATGAGCAGTTCTTC

d_call: TRBD1
clone_size: -
v_call: TRBV2
j_call: TRBJ2-7
cdr3_aa: CASRGRTGTGAYEQYF
cdr3_nt: TGTGCCAGCCGAGGGCGCACGGGGACAGGGGCATACGAGCAGTACTTC

d_call: TRBD1
clone_size: -
v_call: TRBV5-4
j_call: TRBJ1-1
cdr3_aa: CASSPEGALGTEAFF
cdr3_nt: TGTGCCAGCAGCCCGGAGGGGGCGCTTGGCACTGAAGCTTTCTTT

d_call: -
clone_size: -
v_call: TRBV19
j_call: TRBJ1-5
cdr3_aa: CASSIARQHSNQPQHF
cdr3_nt: TGTGCCAGTAGTATAGCGCGACAGCATAGCAATCAGCCCCAGCATTTT

d_call: -
clone_size: -
v_call: TRBV5-4
j_call: TRBJ1-4
cdr3_aa: CASSPRGGDEKLFF
cdr3_nt: TGTGCCAGCAGCCCCCGGGGTGGGGATGAAAAACTGTTTTTT

d_call: TRBD2
clone_size: -
v_call: TRBV9
j_call: TRBJ2-1
cdr3_aa: CASSPPPSGVNNEQFF
cdr3_nt: TGTGCCAGCAGCCCCCCCCCTAGCGGGGTCAACAATGAGCAGTTCTTC

d_call: -
clone_size: -
v_call: TRBV10-3
j_call: TRBJ1-2
cdr3_aa: CAISESWGLYGYTF
cdr3_nt: TGTGCCATCAGTGAGTCGTGGGGGCTGTATGGCTACACCTTC

d_call: TRBD1
clone_size: -
v_call: TRBV2
j_call: TRBJ1-4
cdr3_aa: CASSEKTGRNEKLFF
cdr3_nt: TGTGCCAGCAGTGAAAAGACAGGGAGGAATGAAAAACTGTTTTTT

d_call: -
clone_size: few
v_call: TRBV28
j_call: TRBJ1-1
cdr3_aa: CASSSYRVAFF
cdr3_nt: TGTGCCAGCAGTTCCTACAGGGTCGCTTTCTTT

d_call: TRBD1
clone_size: -
v_call: TRBV4-3
j_call: TRBJ2-7
cdr3_aa: CASSQEPGTGGYEQYF
cdr3_nt: TGCGCCAGCAGCCAAGAGCCCGGGACAGGGGGCTACGAGCAGTACTTC